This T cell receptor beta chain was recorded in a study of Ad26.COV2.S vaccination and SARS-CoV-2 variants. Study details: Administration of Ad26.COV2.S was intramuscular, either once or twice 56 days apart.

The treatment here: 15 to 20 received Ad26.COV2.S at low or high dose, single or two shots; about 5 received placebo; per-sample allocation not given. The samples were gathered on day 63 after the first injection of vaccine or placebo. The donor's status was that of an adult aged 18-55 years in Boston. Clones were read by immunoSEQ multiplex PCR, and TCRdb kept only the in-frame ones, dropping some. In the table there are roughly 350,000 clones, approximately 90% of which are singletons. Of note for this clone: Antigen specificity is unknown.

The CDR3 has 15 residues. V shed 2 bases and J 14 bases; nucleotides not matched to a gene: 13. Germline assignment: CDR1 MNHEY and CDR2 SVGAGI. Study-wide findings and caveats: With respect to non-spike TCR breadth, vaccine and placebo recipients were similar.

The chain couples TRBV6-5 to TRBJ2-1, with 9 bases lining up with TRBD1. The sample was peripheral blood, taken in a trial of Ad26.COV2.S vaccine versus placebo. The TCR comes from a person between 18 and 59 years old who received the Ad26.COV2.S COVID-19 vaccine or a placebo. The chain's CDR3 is CASSYAGTGTLGEFF. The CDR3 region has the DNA TGTGCCAGCAGTTACGCCGGGACAGGGACCCTCGGCGAGTTCTTC.